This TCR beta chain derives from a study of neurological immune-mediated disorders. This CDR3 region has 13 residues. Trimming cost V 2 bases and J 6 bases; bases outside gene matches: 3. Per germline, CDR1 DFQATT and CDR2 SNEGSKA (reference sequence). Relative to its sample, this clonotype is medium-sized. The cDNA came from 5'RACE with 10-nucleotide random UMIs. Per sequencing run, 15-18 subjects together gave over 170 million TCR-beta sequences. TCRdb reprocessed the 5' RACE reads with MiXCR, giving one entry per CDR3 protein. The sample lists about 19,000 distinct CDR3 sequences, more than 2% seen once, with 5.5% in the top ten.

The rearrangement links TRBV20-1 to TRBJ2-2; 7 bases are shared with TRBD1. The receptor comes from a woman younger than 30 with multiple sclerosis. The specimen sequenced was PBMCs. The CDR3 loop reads CSARSTGAGELFF. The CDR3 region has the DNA TGCAGTGCTAGATCAACAGGGGCCGGGGAGCTGTTTTTT.